The following is a TCR beta chain sequence with its context. Its antigen remains unknown. These data belong to a study of identical twins. Study-level results: Invariant T cells like MAIT and iNKT could partly confound the zero-insertion analyses. With abundant cord blood beta clonotypes, insertions were fewer; memory repertoires showed no such pattern.

Between the trimmed V and J ends, which lost 0 bases and 5 bases, there was a span of 7 bases. This CDR3 spans 13 amino acids. From germline, CDR1 is LGHDT and CDR2 YNNKEL (reference sequence). TCRdb independently ran MiXCR on the 5' RACE reads; one entry per CDR3 protein. The top ten hold 4% of the sample, which has under 300,000 distinct CDR3 sequences, roughly 12% seen once. These same data were also listed under a study on yellow fever vaccine responses in identical twins.

Source material: memory (CD45RO+) T cells sorted from blood. The sequence derives from a woman younger than 35 in good health. The rearrangement links TRBV3-1 to TRBJ2-5; D is undetermined. The CDR3 DNA sequence: TGTGCCAGCAGCCAAGATCAGGTGGAGACCCAGTACTTC. This translates into CASSQDQVETQYF.